This T cell receptor (beta chain) was recovered during a study of control samples from healthy donors and cancer patients (dated by TCRdb to 2018 to 2020). A word on this clone: The antigen it recognizes is unknown. There are no base qualities to consult, and no much larger clone falls within one base.

Preparation of the library involved the immunoSEQ multiplex PCR assay. The table comes from immuneACCESS by way of TCRdb, which keeps in-frame sequences with V and J called. Part of the clones is missing from these tables; in studies checked, under half for an unresolved V gene and the rest for unknown reasons. The sample table contains around 150,000 clones; only one count was recorded for almost 90% of them. The leading ten clones occupy 1.5% to 2% of the sample. Trimming at the junction amounts to 0 bases on V and 3 bases on J, and the germline ends lie 6 bases apart. CDR1 GTSNPN and CDR2 SVGIG are derived from the germline V gene (reference sequence). There are 13 amino acids in the CDR3, from cysteine to phenylalanine inclusive. CDR3 DNA is the only sequence kept; it has 39 bases, read in frame from the first base.

Sequenced sample: blood. This chain is built from TRBV30 and TRBJ1-5, with the D segment identity uncertain. The origin of this receptor is a man aged 18 to 29 in good health. The DNA reads TGTGCCTGGAGTGTCCAGCTCAATCAGCCCCAGCATTTT. Translated, this is CAWSVQLNQPQHF.